This T cell receptor (beta chain) appears in the sequencing data of a study of cytomegalovirus exposure and HLA in healthy donors. Across the whole study: The Caucasian-associated ancestry cluster contained about 80% of the approximately 430 genotyped donors.

Points from the study as a whole: Later analysis suggested links between common viral pathogens and several top significant clusters.

As to this clone: Its cognate antigen is unknown.

Germline CDR1 SGDLS, CDR2 YYNGEE. V dropped 0 bases and J dropped 0; count of bases not matched to a gene: 5. The CDR3 is made up of 17 amino acids. The PCR had 60 Vbeta and 13 Jbeta primers. Assay: immunoSEQ multiplex PCR; the TCRdb copy retains only in-frame clones and omits some. Here the sample spans some 150,000 clones, 65% to 85% being singletons. The V call is TRBV9, the J call TRBJ1-1; 10 nucleotides line up with TRBD1. This receptor was obtained from a woman between 50 and 59 years old in good health and CMV-seropositive. Sample: PBMCs. The CDR3 sequence: CASSVDRDRGMNTEAFF. The CDR3 nucleotides read TGTGCCAGCAGCGTAGATCGGGACAGGGGTATGAACACTGAAGCTTTCTTT.